The entry that follows covers one TCR beta chain sequence. A quantity of roughly 0.5 to 1 ug RNA underwent reverse transcription using random hexamers. Each CDR3 protein is one row after TCRdb ran MiXCR on the immunoSEQ multiplex PCR reads. The repertoire has about 110,000 distinct CDR3 sequences, roughly 96% of them found once; the top ten carry roughly 0.096%. This entry belongs to a study of CD8 T cells in Susac syndrome. The sample comprised CD4+ T cells from PBMCs. This sequence was found in a human donor in good health.

CDR3 DNA sequence: TGTGCCAGCAGCGTTACTGCGACAGGATCTGGAAACACCATATATTTT. This codes for CASSVTATGSGNTIYF. The V call is TRBV9, the J call TRBJ1-3; weak D call: TRBD1 (6 bases). The V gene's germline CDR1 is SGDLS and CDR2 YYNGEE. Between the trimmed V and J ends, which lost 2 bases and 1 base, there was a span of 13 bases. The CDR3 extends over 16 amino acids.